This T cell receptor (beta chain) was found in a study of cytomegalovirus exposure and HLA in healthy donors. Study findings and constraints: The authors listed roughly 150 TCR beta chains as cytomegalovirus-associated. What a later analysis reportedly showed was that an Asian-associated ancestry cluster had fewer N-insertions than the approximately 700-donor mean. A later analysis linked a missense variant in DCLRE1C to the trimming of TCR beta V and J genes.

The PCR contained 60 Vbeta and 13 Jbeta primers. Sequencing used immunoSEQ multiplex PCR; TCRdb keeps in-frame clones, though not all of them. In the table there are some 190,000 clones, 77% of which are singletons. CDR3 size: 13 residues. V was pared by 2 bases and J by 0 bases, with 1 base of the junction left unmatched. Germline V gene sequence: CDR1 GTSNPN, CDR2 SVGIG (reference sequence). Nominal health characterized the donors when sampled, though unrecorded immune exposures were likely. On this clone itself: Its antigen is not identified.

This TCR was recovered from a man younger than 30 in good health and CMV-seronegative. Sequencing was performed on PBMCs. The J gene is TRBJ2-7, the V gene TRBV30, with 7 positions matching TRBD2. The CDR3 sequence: CAWSSGTSYEQYF. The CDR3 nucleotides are TGTGCCTGGAGTAGCGGGACCTCCTACGAGCAGTACTTC.